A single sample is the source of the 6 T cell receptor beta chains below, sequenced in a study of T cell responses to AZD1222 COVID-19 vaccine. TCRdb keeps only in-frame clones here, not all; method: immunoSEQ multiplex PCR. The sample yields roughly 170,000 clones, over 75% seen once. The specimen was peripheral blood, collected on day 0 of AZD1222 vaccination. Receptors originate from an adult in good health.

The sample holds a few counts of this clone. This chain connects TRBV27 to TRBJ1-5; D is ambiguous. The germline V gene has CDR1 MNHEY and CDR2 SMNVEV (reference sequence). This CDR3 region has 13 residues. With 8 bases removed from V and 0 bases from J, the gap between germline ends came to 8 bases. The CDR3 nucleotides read TGTGCCAGCGCTAGATATAGCAATCAGCCCCAGCATTTT. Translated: CASARYSNQPQHF.

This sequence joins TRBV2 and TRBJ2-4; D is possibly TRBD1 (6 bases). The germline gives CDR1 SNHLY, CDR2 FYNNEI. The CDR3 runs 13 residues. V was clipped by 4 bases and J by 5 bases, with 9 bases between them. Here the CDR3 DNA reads TGTGCCAGCAGTGGGGACACTCAAAACATTCAGTACTTC. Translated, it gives CASSGDTQNIQYF.

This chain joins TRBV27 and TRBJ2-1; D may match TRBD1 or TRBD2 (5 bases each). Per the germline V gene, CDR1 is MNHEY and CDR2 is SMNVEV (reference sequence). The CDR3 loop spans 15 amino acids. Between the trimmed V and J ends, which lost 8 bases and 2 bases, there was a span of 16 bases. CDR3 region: CASGSRDGAYNEQFF. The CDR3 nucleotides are TGTGCCAGCGGATCCCGGGACGGAGCCTACAATGAGCAGTTCTTC.

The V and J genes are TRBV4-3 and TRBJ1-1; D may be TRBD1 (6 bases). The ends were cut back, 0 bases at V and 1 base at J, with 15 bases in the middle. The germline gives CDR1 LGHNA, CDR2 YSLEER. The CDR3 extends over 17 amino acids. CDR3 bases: TGCGCCAGCAGCCAAGAGTCACAGGGATGGGAGAACACTGAAGCTTTCTTT. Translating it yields CASSQESQGWENTEAFF.

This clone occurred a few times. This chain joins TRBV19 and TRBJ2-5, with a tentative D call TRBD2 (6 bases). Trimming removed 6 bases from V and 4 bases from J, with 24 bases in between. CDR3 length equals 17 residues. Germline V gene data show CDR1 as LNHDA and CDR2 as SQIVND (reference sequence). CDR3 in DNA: TGTGCCAGTAGAGATTCTCAGGGACTTCCAAATCGAGAGACCCAGTACTTC. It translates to CASRDSQGLPNRETQYF.

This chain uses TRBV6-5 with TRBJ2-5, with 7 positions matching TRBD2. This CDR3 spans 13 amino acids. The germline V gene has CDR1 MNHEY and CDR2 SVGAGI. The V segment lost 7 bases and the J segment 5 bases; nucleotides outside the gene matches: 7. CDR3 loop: CASKTGGWETQYF. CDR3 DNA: TGTGCCAGCAAAACGGGGGGTTGGGAGACCCAGTACTTC.